A selection of T cell receptor beta chains follows, all from one sample in a study of T cell responses to AZD1222 COVID-19 vaccine. The protocol was immunoSEQ multiplex PCR, while the TCRdb copy is restricted to in-frame clones and leaves out a portion. The table has approximately 110,000 clones, more than 85% seen once. The sequencing here drew on peripheral blood, taken on day 0 of AZD1222 vaccination. The receptors were gathered from an adult in good health. CDR3s include the opening cysteine and the closing phenylalanine or tryptophan. The order of the fields is D gene, V gene, J gene, clone size, CDR3 length, CDR3 DNA, CDR3 protein. D genes are given only for firm matches. Part of the rows lack a size; the others show once, few, many or a class for expanded clones.

D gene: TRBD1; V gene: TRBV6-1; J gene: TRBJ2-3; clone size: .; CDR3 length: 16; CDR3 DNA: TGTGCCAGCAGTGAACAGATCCAGGGGGCAACAGATACGCAGTATTTT; CDR3 protein: CASSEQIQGATDTQYF
D gene: .; V gene: TRBV29-1; J gene: TRBJ1-5; clone size: once; CDR3 length: 14; CDR3 DNA: TGCAGCGTTGGAGATCCGCGCGGGAATCAGCCCCAGCATTTT; CDR3 protein: CSVGDPRGNQPQHF
D gene: .; V gene: TRBV29-1; J gene: TRBJ2-7; clone size: .; CDR3 length: 11; CDR3 DNA: TGCAGCGCTTACTTCCGGGGAGAGCAGTACTTC; CDR3 protein: CSAYFRGEQYF
D gene: .; V gene: TRBV6-5; J gene: TRBJ1-1; clone size: .; CDR3 length: 10; CDR3 DNA: TGTGCCAGCAGTTACACTGAAGCTTTCTTT; CDR3 protein: CASSYTEAFF
D gene: .; V gene: TRBV15; J gene: TRBJ2-1; clone size: .; CDR3 length: 14; CDR3 DNA: TGTGCCACCAACCCTGGGTGGGGGCGTAGTGAGCAGTTCTTC; CDR3 protein: CATNPGWGRSEQFF
D gene: TRBD1; V gene: TRBV14; J gene: TRBJ2-7; clone size: .; CDR3 length: 15; CDR3 DNA: TGTGCCAGCAGCCCTACTGGGACAGGCATCTACGAGCAGTACTTC; CDR3 protein: CASSPTGTGIYEQYF
D gene: TRBD1; V gene: TRBV14; J gene: TRBJ1-2; clone size: .; CDR3 length: 14; CDR3 DNA: TGTGCCAGCAGCCACGGACAGGGGCCCTATGGCTACACCTTC; CDR3 protein: CASSHGQGPYGYTF
D gene: .; V gene: TRBV4-1; J gene: TRBJ1-4; clone size: .; CDR3 length: 16; CDR3 DNA: TGCGCCAGCAGCCAAGAACGATCGGCGATTAATGAAAAACTGTTTTTT; CDR3 protein: CASSQERSAINEKLFF
D gene: TRBD1; V gene: TRBV6-5; J gene: TRBJ2-2; clone size: .; CDR3 length: 14; CDR3 DNA: TGTGCCAGCAGGGACAGGGGGCATCTCGGGGAGCTGTTTTTT; CDR3 protein: CASRDRGHLGELFF
D gene: TRBD1; V gene: TRBV7-2; J gene: TRBJ1-5; clone size: .; CDR3 length: 15; CDR3 DNA: TGTGCCAGCAGCCAGGGGGGCAGGGGTGATCAGCCCCAGCATTTT; CDR3 protein: CASSQGGRGDQPQHF
D gene: .; V gene: TRBV11-2; J gene: TRBJ2-5; clone size: .; CDR3 length: 14; CDR3 DNA: TGTGCCAGCAGCTTAGCCAACGGAGGGGAGACCCAGTACTTC; CDR3 protein: CASSLANGGETQYF
D gene: .; V gene: TRBV7-9; J gene: TRBJ1-4; clone size: .; CDR3 length: 14; CDR3 DNA: TGTGCCAGCAGCGTCAGGGGAGGAGGTGAAAAACTGTTTTTT; CDR3 protein: CASSVRGGGEKLFF
D gene: .; V gene: TRBV30; J gene: TRBJ2-7; clone size: .; CDR3 length: 10; CDR3 DNA: TGTGCCTGGGCCGGCGGCGAGCAGTACTTC; CDR3 protein: CAWAGGEQYF
D gene: .; V gene: TRBV11-2; J gene: TRBJ2-7; clone size: .; CDR3 length: 14; CDR3 DNA: TGTGCCAGCAGCTTAGCGGGAGTTAGTTACGAGCAGTACTTC; CDR3 protein: CASSLAGVSYEQYF
D gene: .; V gene: TRBV6-5; J gene: TRBJ1-2; clone size: .; CDR3 length: 15; CDR3 DNA: TGTGCCAGCAGTTACTCGCGCAGTCGAAACTATGGCTACACCTTC; CDR3 protein: CASSYSRSRNYGYTF
D gene: TRBD1; V gene: TRBV10-3; J gene: TRBJ1-5; clone size: .; CDR3 length: 13; CDR3 DNA: TGTGCCATCAGCGTCGACAGGGATCAGCCCCAGCATTTT; CDR3 protein: CAISVDRDQPQHF
D gene: .; V gene: TRBV18; J gene: TRBJ1-1; clone size: once; CDR3 length: 14; CDR3 DNA: TGTGCCAGCTCACCATCACAGAGGGGCACTGAAGCTTTCTTT; CDR3 protein: CASSPSQRGTEAFF
D gene: .; V gene: TRBV11-3; J gene: TRBJ2-3; clone size: .; CDR3 length: 13; CDR3 DNA: TGTGCCAGCAGGCAGGGCCCCACAGATACGCAGTATTTT; CDR3 protein: CASRQGPTDTQYF
D gene: .; V gene: TRBV7-6; J gene: TRBJ2-1; clone size: .; CDR3 length: 15; CDR3 DNA: TGTGCCAGCAGCTTATTCCCAGTGTCCGCCAATGAGCAGTTCTTC; CDR3 protein: CASSLFPVSANEQFF
D gene: TRBD2; V gene: TRBV11-3; J gene: TRBJ2-7; clone size: .; CDR3 length: 14; CDR3 DNA: TGTGCCAGCAGCTTAATGAGGACTAGCGGCGAGCAGTACTTC; CDR3 protein: CASSLMRTSGEQYF
D gene: .; V gene: TRBV5-1; J gene: TRBJ1-5; clone size: .; CDR3 length: 15; CDR3 DNA: TGCGCCAGCAGCGATGGGGCGGGGGCCCATCAGCCCCAGCATTTT; CDR3 protein: CASSDGAGAHQPQHF
D gene: .; V gene: TRBV6-2/TRBV6-3; J gene: TRBJ2-3; clone size: once; CDR3 length: 13; CDR3 DNA: TGTGCCAGCAGTCAATTTAGCACAGATACGCAGTATTTT; CDR3 protein: CASSQFSTDTQYF
D gene: .; V gene: TRBV7-3; J gene: TRBJ2-5; clone size: .; CDR3 length: 16; CDR3 DNA: TGTGCCAGCAGCTCCCTGGGAAACGGCTTACAAGAGACCCAGTACTTC; CDR3 protein: CASSSLGNGLQETQYF
D gene: .; V gene: TRBV10-2; J gene: TRBJ2-7; clone size: .; CDR3 length: 15; CDR3 DNA: TGCGCCAGCGGAACCACAGGGTTTACCGACTACGAGCAGTACTTC; CDR3 protein: CASGTTGFTDYEQYF
D gene: .; V gene: TRBV6-5; J gene: TRBJ1-2; clone size: .; CDR3 length: 15; CDR3 DNA: TGTGCCAGCAGTTACCTTAACAGTCCTAACTATGGCTACACCTTC; CDR3 protein: CASSYLNSPNYGYTF
D gene: .; V gene: TRBV5-5; J gene: TRBJ1-2; clone size: .; CDR3 length: 14; CDR3 DNA: TGTGCCAGCAGCTTGGTACAGGGTTCGTATGCCTACACCTTC; CDR3 protein: CASSLVQGSYAYTF
D gene: TRBD2; V gene: TRBV5-1; J gene: TRBJ2-1; clone size: .; CDR3 length: 20; CDR3 DNA: TGCGCCAGCAACTTGGGGTCCCAGGGGAAACTAGCGGGGTCATACAATGAGCAGTTCTTC; CDR3 protein: CASNLGSQGKLAGSYNEQFF
D gene: .; V gene: TRBV11-3; J gene: TRBJ2-3; clone size: .; CDR3 length: 13; CDR3 DNA: TGTGCCAGCAGCTCCGTTGGGGGAGATACGCAGTATTTT; CDR3 protein: CASSSVGGDTQYF
D gene: TRBD2; V gene: TRBV27; J gene: TRBJ2-1; clone size: .; CDR3 length: 16; CDR3 DNA: TGTGCCAGCAGTTTATCCGGACTAGCTGACTACAATGAGCAGTTCTTC; CDR3 protein: CASSLSGLADYNEQFF
D gene: .; V gene: TRBV7-9; J gene: TRBJ2-2; clone size: .; CDR3 length: 13; CDR3 DNA: TGTGCCAGCAGCTTAGCGGGTCCCGGGGAGCTGTTTTTT; CDR3 protein: CASSLAGPGELFF
D gene: .; V gene: TRBV18; J gene: TRBJ1-3; clone size: .; CDR3 length: 16; CDR3 DNA: TGTGCCAGCTCACCAAACGGACCGCTCTCTGGAAACACCATATATTTT; CDR3 protein: CASSPNGPLSGNTIYF
D gene: .; V gene: TRBV27; J gene: TRBJ2-7; clone size: .; CDR3 length: 13; CDR3 DNA: TGTGCCAGCAGTTTGCCTACCTCCTACGAGCAGTACTTC; CDR3 protein: CASSLPTSYEQYF
D gene: .; V gene: TRBV7-9; J gene: TRBJ1-1; clone size: .; CDR3 length: 12; CDR3 DNA: TGTGCCAGCAGATGGGACACATCTGAAGCTTTCTTT; CDR3 protein: CASRWDTSEAFF
D gene: .; V gene: TRBV5-1; J gene: TRBJ2-2; clone size: .; CDR3 length: 13; CDR3 DNA: TGCGCCAGCAGCTTGGGTGACATCGGGGAGCTGTTTTTT; CDR3 protein: CASSLGDIGELFF
D gene: .; V gene: TRBV9; J gene: TRBJ2-2; clone size: .; CDR3 length: 16; CDR3 DNA: TGTGCCAGCAGCGTAGGGGCGAGTTCTAGCACCGGGGAGCTGTTTTTT; CDR3 protein: CASSVGASSSTGELFF
D gene: .; V gene: TRBV20-1; J gene: TRBJ2-7; clone size: .; CDR3 length: 12; CDR3 DNA: TGCAGTGCTAGTCAAGGCGGGAACGAGCAGTACTTC; CDR3 protein: CSASQGGNEQYF
D gene: .; V gene: TRBV18; J gene: TRBJ1-2; clone size: .; CDR3 length: 14; CDR3 DNA: TGTGCCAGCTCACCATCTGGAGGGGTCTATGGCTACACCTTC; CDR3 protein: CASSPSGGVYGYTF
D gene: .; V gene: TRBV28; J gene: TRBJ1-5; clone size: once; CDR3 length: 15; CDR3 DNA: TGTGCCAGCAAACCCGGGGGGGGCCGGGATCAGCCCCAGCATTTT; CDR3 protein: CASKPGGGRDQPQHF
D gene: TRBD1; V gene: TRBV19; J gene: TRBJ1-4; clone size: .; CDR3 length: 20; CDR3 DNA: TGTGCCAGTAAGGCGATCGGGGACAGGGGGCGCGCAGGAACTAATGAAAAACTGTTTTTT; CDR3 protein: CASKAIGDRGRAGTNEKLFF
D gene: TRBD1; V gene: TRBV30; J gene: TRBJ1-5; clone size: .; CDR3 length: 13; CDR3 DNA: TGTGCCTGGAAGGGACAGGGCAATCAGCCCCAGCATTTT; CDR3 protein: CAWKGQGNQPQHF
D gene: TRBD2; V gene: TRBV10-3; J gene: TRBJ2-7; clone size: .; CDR3 length: 13; CDR3 DNA: TGTGCCATCAGTCGGGAGGGTAGCCACGAGCAGTACTTC; CDR3 protein: CAISREGSHEQYF
D gene: .; V gene: TRBV6-5; J gene: TRBJ1-4; clone size: .; CDR3 length: 15; CDR3 DNA: TGTGCCAGCAGTTACTCGCGGGGGCGCGGCGAAAAACTGTTTTTT; CDR3 protein: CASSYSRGRGEKLFF
D gene: .; V gene: TRBV24-1; J gene: TRBJ1-6; clone size: .; CDR3 length: 15; CDR3 DNA: TGTGCCACCACCGCGGGGGCCGTCTATAATTCACCCCTCCACTTT; CDR3 protein: CATTAGAVYNSPLHF
D gene: .; V gene: TRBV11-3; J gene: TRBJ2-5; clone size: .; CDR3 length: 16; CDR3 DNA: TGTGCCAGCAGCTTATGGGGGCGGCGGGACCAAGAGACCCAGTACTTC; CDR3 protein: CASSLWGRRDQETQYF
D gene: TRBD2; V gene: TRBV4-2; J gene: TRBJ2-3; clone size: .; CDR3 length: 15; CDR3 DNA: TGTGCCAGCAGCGGGTTCGGACTAGCGACAGATACGCAGTATTTT; CDR3 protein: CASSGFGLATDTQYF
D gene: .; V gene: TRBV12-3/TRBV12-4; J gene: TRBJ1-2; clone size: .; CDR3 length: 13; CDR3 DNA: TGTGCCAGCAGTGCCCTCAAATCAAGCGGCTACACCTTC; CDR3 protein: CASSALKSSGYTF
D gene: .; V gene: TRBV12-5; J gene: TRBJ1-2; clone size: .; CDR3 length: 14; CDR3 DNA: TGTGCTAGTGGTTTGACCCCTGGGACGAGGGGCTACACCTTC; CDR3 protein: CASGLTPGTRGYTF
D gene: TRBD2; V gene: TRBV6-4; J gene: TRBJ2-5; clone size: .; CDR3 length: 16; CDR3 DNA: TGTGCCAGCTGCCCCTTTCTAGCGGGGGTCCAAGAGACCCAGTACTTC; CDR3 protein: CASCPFLAGVQETQYF
D gene: .; V gene: TRBV5-1; J gene: TRBJ2-2; clone size: .; CDR3 length: 11; CDR3 DNA: TGCGCCAGCAGCCGGGCCGGGGAGCTGTTTTTT; CDR3 protein: CASSRAGELFF
D gene: TRBD2; V gene: TRBV14; J gene: TRBJ2-5; clone size: .; CDR3 length: 15; CDR3 DNA: TGTGCCAGCAGCCAACCGCGGGGGACCCGGGAGACCCAGTACTTC; CDR3 protein: CASSQPRGTRETQYF
D gene: .; V gene: TRBV9; J gene: TRBJ1-1; clone size: .; CDR3 length: 14; CDR3 DNA: TGTGCCAGCAGCGTATCCCTCATGAACACTGAAGCTTTCTTT; CDR3 protein: CASSVSLMNTEAFF
D gene: TRBD1; V gene: TRBV2; J gene: TRBJ1-2; clone size: .; CDR3 length: 11; CDR3 DNA: TGTGCCAGCAATAACAGGGGGGGCTACACCTTC; CDR3 protein: CASNNRGGYTF
D gene: .; V gene: TRBV2; J gene: TRBJ2-7; clone size: .; CDR3 length: 13; CDR3 DNA: TGTGCCAGCAGTCATGGACAGAGCTACGAGCAGTACTTC; CDR3 protein: CASSHGQSYEQYF
D gene: .; V gene: TRBV4-2; J gene: TRBJ1-2; clone size: once; CDR3 length: 14; CDR3 DNA: TGTGCCAGCAGCCCACTGGGTGGATCAAATGGCTACACCTTC; CDR3 protein: CASSPLGGSNGYTF
D gene: .; V gene: TRBV6-5; J gene: TRBJ1-5; clone size: .; CDR3 length: 13; CDR3 DNA: TGTGCCAGCAGTTACGAGGGTAATCAGCCCCAGCATTTT; CDR3 protein: CASSYEGNQPQHF
D gene: .; V gene: TRBV10-3; J gene: TRBJ2-7; clone size: .; CDR3 length: 14; CDR3 DNA: TGTGCCATCAGTCCCAGGGATGATCCCTACGAGCAGTACTTC; CDR3 protein: CAISPRDDPYEQYF